Listed below are T cell receptor beta chains from one sample, sequenced in a study of Ad26.COV2.S vaccination and SARS-CoV-2 variants. Sequencing used immunoSEQ multiplex PCR; TCRdb keeps in-frame clones, though not all of them. The sample lists 430,000 or so clones, 80% to 95% occurring once. Source: peripheral blood, taken in a trial of Ad26.COV2.S vaccine versus placebo. The receptors derive from a person aged 18-60 years who received the Ad26.COV2.S COVID-19 vaccine or a placebo. The CDR3 runs from the conserved cysteine through the conserved F or W. D genes are given only for firm matches. Clone size appears in some rows only: once, few, many, or a class for an expanded clone.

TRBJ1-6	.	.	13	TRBV6-5	TGTGCCAGCAGTTACTCCGGCGGGGAAGCCCTCCACTTT	CASSYSGGEALHF
TRBJ2-3	.	.	15	TRBV29-1	TGCAGCGTTTCGGAGACAGGCCGCTGGACAGATACGCAGTATTTT	CSVSETGRWTDTQYF
TRBJ2-5	TRBD1	.	17	TRBV15	TGTGCCACCAGCAGAGGGGCGACAGGGGGCGCCGGGGAGACCCAGTACTTC	CATSRGATGGAGETQYF
TRBJ2-5	TRBD1	.	19	TRBV18	TGTGCCAGCTCACCCCGTCCGGGACAGGGGGCGCAGAGGCAAGAGACCCAGTACTTC	CASSPRPGQGAQRQETQYF
TRBJ1-5	.	.	13	TRBV7-2	TGTGCCAGCAGTACAGGGAGCAATCAGCCCCAGCATTTT	CASSTGSNQPQHF
TRBJ1-3	.	.	15	TRBV19	TGTGCCAGTACCACAACGAGGAGCTCTGGAAACACCATATATTTT	CASTTTRSSGNTIYF
TRBJ1-1	.	.	13	TRBV12-3/TRBV12-4	TGTGCCAGCAGTTTAGTAGAGGGTACTGAAGCTTTCTTT	CASSLVEGTEAFF
TRBJ2-5	.	.	14	TRBV30	TGTGCCTGGAGTGTAAGGGGCGGTTCGGAGACCCAGTACTTC	CAWSVRGGSETQYF
TRBJ2-1	TRBD2	.	16	TRBV30	TGTGCCTGGAGTGCCGGGACTAGCGGGAGAATTAATGAGCAGTTCTTC	CAWSAGTSGRINEQFF
TRBJ2-7	TRBD2	.	16	TRBV19	TGTGCCAGTAGTCTAAGGGGCGGGAGTACCACCTACGAGCAGTACTTC	CASSLRGGSTTYEQYF
TRBJ2-3	.	.	15	TRBV28	TGTGCCAGCAGTCCCCCGGACAGAATAACAGATACGCAGTATTTT	CASSPPDRITDTQYF
TRBJ1-1	.	.	14	TRBV7-2	TGTGCCAGCAGCTTAGGGCGGGAGAACACTGAAGCTTTCTTT	CASSLGRENTEAFF
TRBJ2-2	.	.	15	TRBV30	TGTGCCCTAAACCCAGGGCCGGCGAACACCGGGGAGCTGTTTTTT	CALNPGPANTGELFF
TRBJ2-5	TRBD1	.	19	TRBV7-6	TGTGCCAGCAGCTTATTGCTTAAGGGGGCGCGGGTGCTCCAAGAGACCCAGTACTTC	CASSLLLKGARVLQETQYF
TRBJ2-2	.	.	13	TRBV6-4	TGTGCCAGCAGTGCTCACGGGGCCGGGGAGCTGTTTTTT	CASSAHGAGELFF
TRBJ2-3	.	.	14	TRBV2	TGTGCCAGCAGCCGGGACGGTAGCACAGATACGCAGTATTTT	CASSRDGSTDTQYF
TRBJ2-7	.	.	13	TRBV18	TGTGCCAGCTCACGGGACGTTTTTTACGAGCAGTACTTC	CASSRDVFYEQYF
TRBJ2-2	.	.	16	TRBV9	TGTGCCAGCAGCGGGGCCCCAGCGACTTACACCGGGGAGCTGTTTTTT	CASSGAPATYTGELFF
TRBJ2-1	TRBD1	.	14	TRBV5-1	TGCGCCAGCAGCTTGCTGAGACAGGGGAATGAGCAGTTCTTC	CASSLLRQGNEQFF
TRBJ2-2	.	.	14	TRBV7-2	TGTGCCAGCAGCTTAATAAGGCTCACCGGGGAGCTGTTTTTT	CASSLIRLTGELFF
TRBJ2-5	.	once	13	TRBV27	TGTGCCAGCAGTATTATCGGGACGGAGACCCAGTACTTC	CASSIIGTETQYF
TRBJ2-3	.	.	14	TRBV24-1	TGTGCCACCAGTGACCCGAGGGGCACAGATACGCAGTATTTT	CATSDPRGTDTQYF
TRBJ1-5	.	.	14	TRBV28	TGTGCCAGCAGTTTAGATCAGAACAATCAGCCCCAGCATTTT	CASSLDQNNQPQHF
TRBJ1-2	.	.	14	TRBV14	TGTGCCAGCAGCCAACAATGGCTCAACTATGGCTACACCTTC	CASSQQWLNYGYTF
TRBJ2-1	.	once	12	TRBV15	TGTGCCACCAGCGGCTTGAGAGTTGAGCAGTTCTTC	CATSGLRVEQFF
TRBJ1-2	.	.	12	TRBV6-5	TGTGCCAGCATAGGTCCGGATTATGGCTACACCTTC	CASIGPDYGYTF
TRBJ2-1	TRBD2	.	16	TRBV10-3	TGTGCCATCAGTGAAGGCCTAGCGGGAGGGCAAACTGAGCAGTTCTTC	CAISEGLAGGQTEQFF
TRBJ2-7	TRBD1	.	14	TRBV15	TGTGCCACCAGCAGAGGACAGGGTTTCGACGAGCAGTACTTC	CATSRGQGFDEQYF
TRBJ2-5	TRBD2	.	16	TRBV11-1	TGTGCCAGCAGCCCCCGAGGGCTAGCGGGAGTTGAGACCCAGTACTTC	CASSPRGLAGVETQYF
TRBJ2-7	.	.	11	TRBV7-9	TGTGCCAGCAGCTCCCTCGGCGAGCAGTACTTC	CASSSLGEQYF